This passage covers 8 T cell receptor beta chains from one sample sequenced in a study of blood T cells in healthy people across ages. With a J-beta primer mix and a sample-barcoded 5' primer, a second PCR ran 7 to 11 cycles. From the 5' RACE reads, TCRdb called clonotypes with MiXCR, one entry per CDR3 protein. The table lists about 1.6 million distinct CDR3 sequences, about 35% of them singletons, with roughly 10% in the top ten. Sequenced: blood. All receptors come from a woman aged 25-40 years in good health.

This clonotype was seen a few times. The V and J genes are TRBV7-3 and TRBJ2-1; TRBD2 might be the D (5 bases). This CDR3 spans 13 amino acids. CDR1 is SGHTA, CDR2 FQGTGA, per germline. Trimming took off 4 bases at V and 7 bases at J, with 11 bases between the two ends. This CDR3 is CASSSTNLNEQFF. DNA for the CDR3: TGTGCCAGCAGCTCGACTAACCTTAATGAGCAGTTCTTC.

This clonotype showed up just once. V gene TRBV28 combines with J gene TRBJ2-7, with D possibly matching TRBD2 (5 bases). V lost 3 bases and J 0 bases, leaving 15 bases between the germline ends. The CDR3 spans 16 residues. Germline assignment: CDR1 MDHEN and CDR2 SYDVKM. The CDR3 sequence: CASSLVGGSFSYEQYF. CDR3 nucleotides: TGTGCCAGCAGTTTGGTTGGCGGGTCCTTCTCCTACGAGCAGTACTTC.

CDR3 DNA sequence: TGTGCCAGCAGCCAACTTTCAATGGACAACACTGAAGCTTTCTTT. Amino acid sequence: CASSQLSMDNTEAFF. The chain has TRBV4-2 and TRBJ1-1; D remains unclear. CDR1 LGHNA and CDR2 YNFKEQ come from the germline V gene. With 2 bases removed from V and 2 bases from J, the gap between germline ends came to 12 bases. This CDR3 comprises 15 residues.

This clonotype was seen a handful of times. The chain joins TRBV7-9 to TRBJ2-3, with TRBD1 matching 7 bases. Germline V lookup: CDR1 SEHNR, CDR2 FQNEAQ (reference sequence). The CDR3 is 15 residues long. J lost 2 bases, V lost 5 bases, and 7 bases had no gene match. CDR3 protein: CASSKDRMHTDTQYF. CDR3 DNA: TGTGCCAGCAGCAAGGACAGGATGCACACAGATACGCAGTATTTT. Drawing the rest from reference TRBV7-9 and TRBJ2-3, the complete variable domain is DTGVSQNPRHKITKRGQNVTFRCDPISEHNRLYWYRQTLGQGPEFLTYFQNEAQLEKSRLLSDRFSAERPKGSFSTLEIQRTEQGDSAMYLCASSKDRMHTDTQYFGPGTRLTVL.

This clonotype was counted between two and nine times. The chain employs TRBV20-1 and TRBJ2-7, with 9 bases that match TRBD1. V gave up 0 bases and J gave up 3 bases; unmatched junction bases: 6. The CDR3 is 15 amino acids. Germline V gene sequence: CDR1 DFQATT, CDR2 SNEGSKA (reference sequence). The CDR3 region has the DNA TGCAGTGCTAGAGATCGGGACAGGGCATTCTACGAGCAGTACTTC. Translated: CSARDRDRAFYEQYF.

The chain has TRBV28 and TRBJ2-1, with TRBD1 identical over 11 bases. Germline CDR1 reads MDHEN; CDR2 reads SYDVKM. The CDR3 loop spans 16 amino acids. V gave up 4 bases and J gave up 3 bases; unmatched junction bases: 5. As DNA, the CDR3 is TGTGCCAGCAGTTCGAGGACAGGGGGCAACTACAATGAGCAGTTCTTC. Translated: CASSSRTGGNYNEQFF.

The rearrangement uses TRBV12-3 or TRBV12-4 and TRBJ1-5; no clear D gene. The V end was cut by 4 bases, the J end by 5 bases, with 9 bases between. The CDR3 runs to 13 residues. The CDR3 protein is CASSSAVDQPQHF. For the CDR3, the DNA is TGTGCCAGCAGTTCGGCCGTGGATCAGCCCCAGCATTTT.

This clonotype has a handful of counts. The V gene is TRBV12-3 or TRBV12-4, the J gene TRBJ1-1; D remains unclear. V was shortened by 5 bases and J by 4 bases, with 11 bases between the two germline ends. The CDR3 is made up of 13 amino acids. In DNA, the CDR3 is TGTGCCAGCAGTGCTGGGCCATGCACTGAAGCTTTCTTT. Amino acids: CASSAGPCTEAFF.